What follows is one T cell receptor (beta chain) and its context. This sample stems from a study of Ad26.COV2.S vaccination and SARS-CoV-2 variants. Treatment meaning: 19 received Ad26.COV2.S at low or high dose, single or two shots; about 5 received placebo; per-sample allocation not given. On day 63 after the first injection, vaccine and placebo recipients gave samples. Measured with immunoSEQ multiplex PCR; TCRdb has only the in-frame clones, and not every one. The table records 300,000 to 400,000 clones, 88% of them present only once. Trimming removed 1 base at V and 0 bases at J, with 12 bases between. Looked up from germline, CDR1 is MNHNS and CDR2 is SASEGT. This CDR3 contains 16 residues.

This clonotype was sampled from a person between 18 and 65 years old who received the Ad26.COV2.S COVID-19 vaccine or a placebo. The V and J genes are TRBV6-1 and TRBJ1-1; D not certain. Source: peripheral blood, taken in a trial of Ad26.COV2.S vaccine versus placebo. CDR3 amino acids: CASSEDGKGMNTEAFF. Here the CDR3 DNA reads TGTGCCAGCAGTGAAGACGGGAAAGGCATGAACACTGAAGCTTTCTTT.